Below, one T cell receptor (beta chain) is given with its context. Its antigen is undetermined. This specimen belongs to a study of long-term antiretroviral therapy in people with HIV. Study findings and constraints: Diversity measured after ART increased yet remained under transplant donor controls.

The assay, immunoSEQ v3.0, was run at survey level. The table came from immunoSEQ multiplex PCR; TCRdb's copy has only in-frame clones and leaves some out. The sample includes tens of thousands of clones, about 85% of them seen just once. Researchers secured at least one pre-ART and at least two post-ART PBMC samples from each donor. This clonotype was obtained from a woman aged 25 to 39 with HIV. This material consisted of unsorted PBMCs, taken just over 2.7 years before starting antiretroviral therapy.

CDR3 sequence: CASATGSGGNQPQHF. The CDR3 coding sequence is TGTGCCAGCGCGACGGGGAGTGGAGGGAATCAGCCCCAGCATTTT. The chain links TRBV27 to TRBJ1-5; no firm D call. V lost 8 bases and J 4 bases, leaving 18 bases between the germline ends. Germline-derived CDR1 and CDR2 are MNHEY and SMNVEV (reference sequence). The CDR3 is 15 amino acids.